The present entry profiles one TCR beta chain with its context. Its antigen is still unknown. The sample comes from a study of OX40 agonist ivuxolimab in advanced cancers. Study background: Every 2 weeks, patients got intravenous ivuxolimab at one of six dose levels (0.01-10 mg/kg). Eligibility rules accepted prior anti-PD-1, anti-PD-L1 or anti-CTLA-4 therapy, and 35% to 40% had some. Study results and caveats: People who partly responded at 0.1-3.0 mg/kg had some of the least clonal expansion seen. Compared with CD4+, CD8+ T cells on average had more expanded clones.

Generated by immunoSEQ multiplex PCR, the TCRdb table keeps only in-frame clones and is missing some. The sample includes approximately 90,000 clones, about 90% seen only once; the top ten take around 8.7%. CDR1 is MRHNA, CDR2 SNTAGT, per germline. The CDR3 consists of 15 residues. V shed 5 bases, J shed 1 base, and the junction held 5 bases outside the gene matches. This sequence joins TRBV6-4 and TRBJ2-3; 8 bases line up with TRBD2. This receptor was obtained from an adult with an advanced solid tumor such as melanoma, head and neck, liver or kidney cancer. Here the sequenced sample was CD4+ or CD8+ T cells sorted from blood, taken in a trial of the OX40 agonist ivuxolimab. The CDR3 loop is CASSQSTSGTDTQYF. Here the CDR3 DNA reads TGTGCCAGCAGTCAGTCGACTAGCGGCACAGATACGCAGTATTTT.